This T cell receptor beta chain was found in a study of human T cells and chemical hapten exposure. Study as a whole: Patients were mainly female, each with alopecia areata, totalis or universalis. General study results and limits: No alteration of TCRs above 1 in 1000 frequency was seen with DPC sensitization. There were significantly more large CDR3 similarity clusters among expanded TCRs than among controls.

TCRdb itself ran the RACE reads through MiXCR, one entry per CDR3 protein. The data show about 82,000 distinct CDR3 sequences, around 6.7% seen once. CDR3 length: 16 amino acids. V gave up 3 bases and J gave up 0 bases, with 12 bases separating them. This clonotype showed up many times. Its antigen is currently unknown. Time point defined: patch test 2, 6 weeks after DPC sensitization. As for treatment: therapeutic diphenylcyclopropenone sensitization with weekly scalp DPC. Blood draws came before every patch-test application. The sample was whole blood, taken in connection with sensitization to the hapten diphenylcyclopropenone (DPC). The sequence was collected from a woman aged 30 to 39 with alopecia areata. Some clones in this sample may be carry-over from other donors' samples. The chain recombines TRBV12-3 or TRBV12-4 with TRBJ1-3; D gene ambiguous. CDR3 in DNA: TGTGCCAGCAGTTTCATAAGGTTAAGCTCTGGAAACACCATATATTTT. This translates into CASSFIRLSSGNTIYF.